Sequencing of this T cell receptor beta chain was carried out in a study of human T cells and chemical hapten exposure. Turning to the study itself: Yields of TCR per sample differed, chiefly owing to small differences in pooled library volume.

Overall study results and limits: High-frequency TCRs, those above 1 in 1000, stayed the same after DPC sensitization.

Germline values: CDR1 DFQATT, CDR2 SNEGSKA (reference sequence). V lost 6 bases to trimming and J lost 5 bases; unmatched junction nucleotides: 13. The CDR3 consists of 14 residues. On this clonotype: Its antigen is undetermined.

Whole blood, unfractionated, served as the material for total RNA extraction. During construction of the library, unique molecular identifiers were attached to individual cDNA molecules for quantitative, reproducible TCR counting. As processed by the authors: 96,000 or so TCRs per sample was the median, with a range of 23,224 to 690,600. TCRdb called the reads again in MiXCR, with one record for every CDR3 protein. TCRdb, not the authors, supplied the V and J calls. There are about 120,000 distinct CDR3 sequences in the sample; over 7% occur only once, and roughly 1.5% lies in the top ten. Input material: whole blood. This chain connects TRBV20-1 to TRBJ2-7, with TRBD1 identical over 7 bases. This sequence originates from a human donor in good health. Some clones in this sample may be carry-over from other donors' samples. The CDR3 region has the DNA TGCAGTGCCTCCCTGATCACAGGGGCTCACGAGCAGTACTTC. It codes for CSASLITGAHEQYF.